This T cell receptor beta chain was captured by sequencing in a study of Ad26.COV2.S vaccination and SARS-CoV-2 variants. About the research overall: Ad26.COV2.S, an intramuscular injection, was given once or twice 56 days apart. Study results and limitations: Vaccine recipients showed a spike-specific TCR breadth that was higher than in placebo recipients. Whether participants received vaccine or placebo, their non-spike TCR breadth was similar.

The treatment is: 15 to 20 received Ad26.COV2.S at low or high dose, single or two shots; about 5 received placebo; per-sample allocation not given. Samples came from day 63 after the first vaccine or placebo injection. Trimming removed 7 bases from V and 6 bases from J; junction bases left unmatched: 10. CDR3 size: 14 residues. Germline CDR1 MDHEN, CDR2 SYDVKM. Libraries were prepared by immunoSEQ multiplex PCR; TCRdb keeps only in-frame clonotypes and omits some of them. The sample includes 500,000 or so clones, roughly nine tenths of them seen just once. Concerning this clone itself: Antigen specificity is unknown.

This sequence was found in a person aged 18-60 years who received the Ad26.COV2.S COVID-19 vaccine or a placebo. V and J are TRBV28 and TRBJ2-5, with TRBD2 matching 8 bases. This specimen consisted of peripheral blood, obtained in a trial of Ad26.COV2.S vaccine versus placebo. In DNA, the CDR3 is TGTGCCAGCACTCACCAACAGCGGGAGAAGACCCAGTACTTC. Amino acids: CASTHQQREKTQYF.